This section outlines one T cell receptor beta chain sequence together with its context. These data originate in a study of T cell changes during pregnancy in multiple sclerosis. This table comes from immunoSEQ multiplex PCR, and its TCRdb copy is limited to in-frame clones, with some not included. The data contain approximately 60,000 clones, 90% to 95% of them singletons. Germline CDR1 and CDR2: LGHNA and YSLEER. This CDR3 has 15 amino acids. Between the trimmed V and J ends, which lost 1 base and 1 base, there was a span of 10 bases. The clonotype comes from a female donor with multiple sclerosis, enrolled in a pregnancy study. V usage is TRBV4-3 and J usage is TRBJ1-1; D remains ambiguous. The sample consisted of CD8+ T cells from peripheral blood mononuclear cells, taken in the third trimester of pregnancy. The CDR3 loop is CASSQVLAENTEAFF. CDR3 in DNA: TGCGCCAGCAGCCAAGTTTTAGCGGAGAACACTGAAGCTTTCTTT.